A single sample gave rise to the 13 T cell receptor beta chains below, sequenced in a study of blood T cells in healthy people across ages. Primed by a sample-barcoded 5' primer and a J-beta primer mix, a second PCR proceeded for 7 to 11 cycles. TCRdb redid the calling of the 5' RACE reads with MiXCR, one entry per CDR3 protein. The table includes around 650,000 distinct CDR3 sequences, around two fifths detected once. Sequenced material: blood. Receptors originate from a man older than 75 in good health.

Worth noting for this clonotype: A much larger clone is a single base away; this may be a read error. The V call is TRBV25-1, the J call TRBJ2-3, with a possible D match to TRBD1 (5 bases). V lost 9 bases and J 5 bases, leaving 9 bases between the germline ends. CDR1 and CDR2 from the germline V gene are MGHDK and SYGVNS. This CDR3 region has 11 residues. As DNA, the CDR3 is TGTGCCAGTCAAAGGGGAGATACGCAGTATTTT. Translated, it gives CASQRGDTQYF.

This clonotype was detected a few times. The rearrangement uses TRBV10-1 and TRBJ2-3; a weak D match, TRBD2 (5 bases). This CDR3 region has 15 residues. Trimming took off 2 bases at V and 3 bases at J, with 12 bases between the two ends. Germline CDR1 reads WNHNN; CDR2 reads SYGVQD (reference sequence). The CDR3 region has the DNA TGCGCCAGCAGTGAGGCGGGCGCACGTACAGATACGCAGTATTTT. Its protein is CASSEAGARTDTQYF.

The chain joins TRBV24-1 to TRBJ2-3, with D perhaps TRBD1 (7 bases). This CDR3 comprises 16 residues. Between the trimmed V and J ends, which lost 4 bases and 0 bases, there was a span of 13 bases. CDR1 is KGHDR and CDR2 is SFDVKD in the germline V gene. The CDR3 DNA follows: TGTGCCACCAGTGACCGCAGGGGGACTAGCACAGATACGCAGTATTTT. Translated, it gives CATSDRRGTSTDTQYF.

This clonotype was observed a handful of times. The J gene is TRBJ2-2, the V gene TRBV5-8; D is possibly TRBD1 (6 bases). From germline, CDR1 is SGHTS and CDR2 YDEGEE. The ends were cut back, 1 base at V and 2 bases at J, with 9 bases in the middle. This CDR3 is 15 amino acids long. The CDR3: CASSLRGQNTGELFF. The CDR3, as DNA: TGTGCCAGCAGCTTGAGGGGACAAAACACCGGGGAGCTGTTTTTT.

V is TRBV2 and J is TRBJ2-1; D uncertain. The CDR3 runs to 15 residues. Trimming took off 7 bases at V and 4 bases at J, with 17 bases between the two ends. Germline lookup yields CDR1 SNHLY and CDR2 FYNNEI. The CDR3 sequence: CASIRLVTSYNEQFF. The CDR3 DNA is TGTGCCAGCATTAGACTTGTGACATCATACAATGAGCAGTTCTTC. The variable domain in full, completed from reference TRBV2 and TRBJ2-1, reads EPEVTQTPSHQVTQMGQEVILRCVPISNHLYFYWYRQILGQKVEFLVSFYNNEISEKSEIFDDQFSVERPDGSNFTLKIRSTKLEDSAMYFCASIRLVTSYNEQFFGPGTRLTVL.

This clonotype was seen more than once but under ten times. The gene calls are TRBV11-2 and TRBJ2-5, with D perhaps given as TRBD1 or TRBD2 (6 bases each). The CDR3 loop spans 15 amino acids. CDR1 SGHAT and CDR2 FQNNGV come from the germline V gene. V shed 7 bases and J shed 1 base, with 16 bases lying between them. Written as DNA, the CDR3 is TGTGCCAGCACCAAAAGGGGGACTTTCCAAGAGACCCAGTACTTC. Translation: CASTKRGTFQETQYF.

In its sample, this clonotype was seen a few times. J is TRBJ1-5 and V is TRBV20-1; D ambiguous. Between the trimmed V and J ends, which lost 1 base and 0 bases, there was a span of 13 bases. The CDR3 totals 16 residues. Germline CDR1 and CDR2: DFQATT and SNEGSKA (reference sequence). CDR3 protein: CSARVGGDYSNQPQHF. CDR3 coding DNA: TGCAGTGCTAGAGTCGGAGGAGATTATAGCAATCAGCCCCAGCATTTT.

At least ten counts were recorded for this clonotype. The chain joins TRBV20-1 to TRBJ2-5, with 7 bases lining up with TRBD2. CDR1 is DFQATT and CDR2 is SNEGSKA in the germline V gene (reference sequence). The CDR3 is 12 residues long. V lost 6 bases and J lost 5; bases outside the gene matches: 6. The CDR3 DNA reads TGCAGTGCCCGGGGAGGGAGGGAGACCCAGTACTTC. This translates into CSARGGRETQYF.

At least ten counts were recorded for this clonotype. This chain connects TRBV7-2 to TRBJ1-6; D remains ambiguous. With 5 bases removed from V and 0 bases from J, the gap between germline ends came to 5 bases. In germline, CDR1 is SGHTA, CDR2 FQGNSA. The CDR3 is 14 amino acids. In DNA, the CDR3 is TGTGCCAGCAGCCTTAGCTCCTATAATTCACCCCTCCACTTT. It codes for CASSLSSYNSPLHF.

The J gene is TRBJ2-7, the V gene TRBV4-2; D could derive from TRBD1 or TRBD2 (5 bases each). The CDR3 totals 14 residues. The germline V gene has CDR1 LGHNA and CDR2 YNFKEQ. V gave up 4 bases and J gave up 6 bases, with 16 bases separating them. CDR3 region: CASSPGTQIGEQYF. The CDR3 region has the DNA TGTGCCAGCAGCCCCGGGACCCAGATAGGCGAGCAGTACTTC.

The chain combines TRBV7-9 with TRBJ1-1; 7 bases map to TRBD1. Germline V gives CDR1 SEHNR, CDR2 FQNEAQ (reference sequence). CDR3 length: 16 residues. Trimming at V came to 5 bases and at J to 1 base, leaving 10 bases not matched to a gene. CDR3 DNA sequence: TGTGCCAGCAGCGGTGGGACAGCCGGATCGAACACTGAAGCTTTCTTT. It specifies CASSGGTAGSNTEAFF.

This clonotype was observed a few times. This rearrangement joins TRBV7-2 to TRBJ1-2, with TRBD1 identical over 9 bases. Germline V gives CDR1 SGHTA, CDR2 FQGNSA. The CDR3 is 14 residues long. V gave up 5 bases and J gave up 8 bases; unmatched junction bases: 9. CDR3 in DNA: TGTGCCAGCAGCCCAAGCAGGACAGGGGTCGGCTACACCTTC. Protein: CASSPSRTGVGYTF.

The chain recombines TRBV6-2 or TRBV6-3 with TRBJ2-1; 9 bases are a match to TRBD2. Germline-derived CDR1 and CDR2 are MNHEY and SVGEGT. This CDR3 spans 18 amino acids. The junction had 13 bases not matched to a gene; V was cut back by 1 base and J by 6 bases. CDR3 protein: CASSYLGGRGTRGNEQFF. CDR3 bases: TGTGCCAGCAGTTACTTGGGCGGGAGGGGGACACGGGGCAATGAGCAGTTCTTC.